Shown below are 24 T cell receptor beta chains from a single sample sequenced in a study of blood T cell repertoires in COVID-19. TCRdb's copy holds only in-frame clones and misses some; the assay was immunoSEQ multiplex PCR. The profile shows some 120,000 clones, 70% to 90% of them singletons. Source material: peripheral blood. These receptor sequences come from a man aged 25-45 years with acute or convalescent COVID-19.

The chain has TRBV7-6 and TRBJ2-5; D is unclear. The germline V gene has CDR1 SGHVS and CDR2 FNYEAQ. The CDR3 runs 14 residues. V was cut by 1 base and J by 5 bases, with 11 bases left in between. CDR3 coding DNA: TGTGCCAGCAGCTTAGATCTAATTCCGGAGACCCAGTACTTC. Its translation: CASSLDLIPETQYF.

The chain is built from TRBV3-1 (or the pseudogene TRBV3-2) and TRBJ1-2; TRBD1 might be the D (5 bases). CDR1 LGHDT and CDR2 YNNKEL come from the germline V gene (reference sequence). With 2 bases removed from V and 5 bases from J, the gap between germline ends came to 9 bases. CDR3 length equals 13 residues. The CDR3 DNA is TGTGCCAGCAGCCAACGGGCAGGGTATGGCTACACCTTC. Protein: CASSQRAGYGYTF.

The V gene is TRBV19, the J gene TRBJ2-1; 15 nucleotides line up with TRBD2. CDR1 and CDR2 from the germline V gene are LNHDA and SQIVND (reference sequence). V trimming: 8 bases; J trimming: 6 bases; junction bases outside the gene matches: 11. The CDR3 is 17 residues long. The CDR3 sequence is CASSPGTSGGPANEQFF. CDR3 in DNA: TGTGCCAGTTCGCCCGGGACTAGCGGGGGGCCCGCCAATGAGCAGTTCTTC.

The chain links TRBV5-6 to TRBJ1-5; 9 bases line up with TRBD1. Trimming at V came to 0 bases and at J to 7 bases, leaving 2 bases not matched to a gene. Germline values: CDR1 SGHDT, CDR2 YYEEEE. CDR3 length equals 14 residues. The CDR3 spells CASSLAGTGQPQHF. In DNA form, the CDR3 reads TGTGCCAGCAGCTTGGCGGGGACAGGGCAGCCCCAGCATTTT.

The chain has TRBV5-1 and TRBJ2-7, with D uncertain. V was pared by 4 bases and J by 3 bases, with 11 bases between. The CDR3 is 13 residues long. The V gene's germline CDR1 is SGHRS and CDR2 YFSETQ. CDR3 sequence: CASSPGMDYEQYF. The CDR3 DNA reads as TGCGCCAGCAGCCCGGGTATGGACTACGAGCAGTACTTC.

The chain couples TRBV5-4 to TRBJ2-3; TRBD1 aligns across 7 bases. The CDR3 runs to 15 residues. From germline, CDR1 is SGHNT and CDR2 YYREEE (reference sequence). With 4 bases clipped from V and 4 bases from J, the junction kept 9 bases outside the gene matches. CDR3 region: CASSPQGEIADTQYF. CDR3 nucleotide sequence: TGTGCCAGCAGCCCTCAGGGGGAGATCGCAGATACGCAGTATTTT.

The chain uses TRBV11-1 and TRBJ1-2, with D perhaps matching TRBD1 (5 bases). This CDR3 region has 13 residues. V lost 3 bases and J 0 bases, leaving 5 bases between the germline ends. Germline V gives CDR1 SGHAT, CDR2 FQDESV (reference sequence). Here the CDR3 DNA reads TGTGCCAGCAGCTTGACAGCTAACTATGGCTACACCTTC. As protein: CASSLTANYGYTF.

The chain joins TRBV7-3 to TRBJ2-7; TRBD1 matches 7 bases. Germline CDR1 SGHTA, CDR2 FQGTGA. The J segment lost 6 bases and the V segment lost 2 bases, leaving 4 bases of the junction unmatched. The CDR3 runs to 13 residues. CDR3 in DNA: TGTGCCAGCAGCTTAGGGACAGCCTCCGAGCAGTACTTC. The encoded protein is CASSLGTASEQYF.

The chain is built from TRBV5-4 and TRBJ1-2, with D perhaps matching TRBD1 (5 bases). V shed 3 bases and J shed 2 bases, with 11 bases lying between them. This CDR3 has 14 residues. Germline V gene data show CDR1 as SGHNT and CDR2 as YYREEE (reference sequence). The chain's CDR3 is CASSYAGLNYGYTF. CDR3 bases: TGTGCCAGCAGCTATGCAGGGTTGAACTATGGCTACACCTTC.

This chain links TRBV5-1 with TRBJ1-4, with 11 bases aligning to TRBD1. This CDR3 comprises 15 residues. The trim removed 6 bases at V and 0 bases at J, leaving 1 base unmatched. CDR1 and CDR2 from the germline V gene are SGHRS and YFSETQ. The CDR3 loop reads CASKGQGATNEKLFF. CDR3 DNA: TGCGCCAGCAAGGGACAGGGGGCAACTAATGAAAAACTGTTTTTT.

The chain combines TRBV11-2 with TRBJ1-1; TRBD1 agrees at 8 bases. The germline V gene has CDR1 SGHAT and CDR2 FQNNGV. The CDR3 runs 17 residues. J lost 4 bases, V lost 5 bases, and 15 bases had no gene match. Here the CDR3 DNA reads TGTGCCAGCAGCCACCCAACCAGGGGGCAAGTCGGCACTGAAGCTTTCTTT. Amino acid sequence: CASSHPTRGQVGTEAFF.

This sequence joins TRBV5-5 and TRBJ1-1, with a possible D match to TRBD1 (5 bases). With 4 bases removed from V and 1 base from J, the gap between germline ends came to 8 bases. Germline values: CDR1 SGHKS, CDR2 YYEKEE (reference sequence). The CDR3 length is 13 residues. The CDR3 DNA reads as TGTGCCAGCAGCCTCACAGGGAACACTGAAGCTTTCTTT. Translating gives CASSLTGNTEAFF.

The gene calls are TRBV3-1 (or the pseudogene TRBV3-2) and TRBJ2-2; possible D gene TRBD2, 6 bases. The CDR3 has 14 amino acids. V dropped 5 bases and J dropped 3 bases, with 10 bases sitting between them. The germline V gene encodes CDR1 LGHDT and CDR2 YNNKEL (reference sequence). CDR3: CASSTGTYTGELFF. The CDR3 DNA reads as TGTGCCAGCAGCACCGGGACTTACACCGGGGAGCTGTTTTTT.

The chain carries TRBV10-3 and TRBJ2-3, with TRBD1 as a possible D gene (5 bases). Trimming took 4 bases from V and 4 from J, leaving 18 bases between them. This CDR3 is built from 16 residues. Per germline, CDR1 ENHRY and CDR2 SYGVKD. The CDR3 sequence is CAISVGLGALADTQYF. The CDR3 DNA sequence: TGTGCCATCAGTGTTGGGCTAGGGGCGTTGGCAGATACGCAGTATTTT.

This clone was detected once. This sequence joins TRBV29-1 and TRBJ1-6; 8 nucleotides line up with TRBD1. Trimming at V came to 6 bases and at J to 5 bases, leaving 3 bases not matched to a gene. The CDR3 sequence is 13 residues long. Germline lookup yields CDR1 SQVTM and CDR2 ANQGSEA. CDR3: CSVETGDNSPLHF. The CDR3 coding sequence is TGCAGCGTGGAGACAGGGGATAATTCACCCCTCCACTTT. Using reference TRBV29-1 and TRBJ1-6 for the parts outside the CDR3, the full variable domain is SAVISQKPSRDICQRGTSLTIQCQVDSQVTMMFWYRQQPGQSLTLIATANQGSEATYESGFVIDKFPISRPNLTFSTLTVSNMSPEDSSIYLCSVETGDNSPLHFGNGTRLTVT.

This sequence joins TRBV9 and TRBJ1-1; tentative D call: TRBD1 (5 bases). The germline gives CDR1 SGDLS, CDR2 YYNGEE. V dropped 3 bases and J dropped 1 base, with 7 bases sitting between them. This CDR3 is built from 13 residues. The CDR3 DNA reads TGTGCCAGCAGCGCAGACAGGAACACTGAAGCTTTCTTT. As protein: CASSADRNTEAFF. Full variable domain (missing parts from reference TRBV9 and TRBJ1-1): DSGVTQTPKHLITATGQRVTLRCSPRSGDLSVYWYQQSLDQGLQFLIQYYNGEERAKGNILERFSAQQFPDLHSELNLSSLELGDSALYFCASSADRNTEAFFGQGTRLTVV.

This clone was seen just once. The V call is TRBV4-1, the J call TRBJ2-1, with no clear D. The germline V gene has CDR1 MGHRA and CDR2 YSYEKL. The CDR3 runs 13 residues. V lost 1 base and J 2 bases, leaving 3 bases between the germline ends. CDR3 DNA: TGCGCCAGCAGCCAAGGGCCCTACAATGAGCAGTTCTTC. Its translation is CASSQGPYNEQFF.

V and J are TRBV27 and TRBJ2-7; TRBD2 matches 7 bases. V trimming: 3 bases; J trimming: 4 bases; junction bases outside the gene matches: 3. CDR1 MNHEY and CDR2 SMNVEV come from the germline V gene (reference sequence). The CDR3 is 13 amino acids. CDR3 sequence: CASSLGGSYEQYF. As DNA, the CDR3 is TGTGCCAGCAGTTTGGGGGGGTCGTACGAGCAGTACTTC.

This clone was counted a single time. The chain couples TRBV5-4 to TRBJ1-2, with 8 nucleotides matching TRBD1. With 0 bases clipped from V and 5 bases from J, the junction kept 6 bases outside the gene matches. Germline values: CDR1 SGHNT, CDR2 YYREEE (reference sequence). The CDR3 runs 15 residues. CDR3 sequence reads: CASSLAGQAVYGYTF. The CDR3 coding sequence is TGTGCCAGCAGCTTGGCGGGACAGGCCGTATATGGCTACACCTTC.

This clone was seen just once. The chain is built from TRBV21-1 and TRBJ2-7; TRBD1 reflects the table's D call only, with no check against the DNA. TRBV21-1 corresponds to a pseudogene. The CDR3 has 17 amino acids. The CDR3 sequence: CASSKVRNGDRPYEQYV. In nucleotides, the CDR3 is TGTGCCAGCAGCAAAGTTCGAAATGGGGACAGACCCTACGAGCAGTACGTC.

V usage is TRBV27 and J usage is TRBJ2-7; 7 bases line up with TRBD2. CDR3 length: 18 residues. Germline-derived CDR1 and CDR2 are MNHEY and SMNVEV (reference sequence). V gave up 0 bases and J gave up 7 bases; unmatched junction bases: 18. The CDR3 DNA is TGTGCCAGCAGTTTATCCCTAGGTCGAGCGGGACTGCCTGGGGAGCAGTACGTC. Its translation: CASSLSLGRAGLPGEQYV.

This chain uses TRBV18 with TRBJ2-1; 8 bases agree with TRBD2. Germline values: CDR1 KGHSH, CDR2 LQKENI. The CDR3 runs 15 residues. V was clipped by 6 bases and J by 6 bases; unmatched bases: 10. CDR3 loop: CASSPDASGFNEQFF. DNA for the CDR3: TGTGCCAGCTCCCCGGATGCTAGCGGGTTCAATGAGCAGTTCTTC.

The chain combines TRBV15 with TRBJ2-7; a possible D gene is TRBD2 (5 bases). The V end lost 3 bases, the J end lost 4 bases, and 7 bases lay between the germline ends. The CDR3 has 12 amino acids. Germline V gives CDR1 LNHNV, CDR2 YYDKDF (reference sequence). The DNA for the CDR3 is TGTGCCACCAGCAGGAGGGAATACGAGCAGTACTTC. Its translation: CATSRREYEQYF. The whole variable domain, filled in from reference TRBV15 and TRBJ2-7, reads DAMVIQNPRYQVTQFGKPVTLSCSQTLNHNVMYWYQQKSSQAPKLLFHYYDKDFNNEADTPDNFQSRRPNTSFCFLDIRSPGLGDTAMYLCATSRREYEQYFGPGTRLTVT.

The chain uses TRBV5-1 and TRBJ2-5; perhaps TRBD1 as D (5 bases). Trimming took 1 base from V and 5 from J, leaving 9 bases between them. The CDR3 has 13 amino acids. Germline-derived CDR1 and CDR2 are SGHRS and YFSETQ. In DNA form, the CDR3 reads TGCGCCAGCAGCTTGCAGGGATTTGAGACCCAGTACTTC. It encodes CASSLQGFETQYF.